This T cell receptor beta chain came from a study of control samples from healthy donors and cancer patients. The table came from immunoSEQ multiplex PCR; TCRdb's copy has only in-frame clones and leaves some out. The repertoire holds some 200,000 clones, with 91% as singletons. The specimen was blood. The clonotype originates from a woman under 40 in good health.

CDR3 residues: CASSIDHRQRYGYTF. CDR3 nucleotides: TGTGCCAGTAGTATAGATCACAGGCAACGATATGGCTACACCTTC. The gene calls are TRBV19 and TRBJ1-2, with D possibly being TRBD1 (5 bases). CDR3 length: 15 amino acids. V lost 0 bases, J lost 5 bases, and 13 bases lay in between. Germline V CDR1 and CDR2: LNHDA, SQIVND (reference sequence).